These 28 T cell receptor beta chains were all obtained from the same sample, sequenced in a study of Ad26.COV2.S vaccination and SARS-CoV-2 variants. Libraries were prepared by immunoSEQ multiplex PCR; TCRdb keeps only in-frame clonotypes and omits some of them. The table includes about 350,000 clones, 75% to 90% detected once. Treatment of the sample: 15 to 20 received Ad26.COV2.S at low or high dose, single or two shots; about 5 received placebo; per-sample allocation not given. Day 63 after the first injection of vaccine or placebo was the sampling time. Sample: peripheral blood, taken in a trial of Ad26.COV2.S vaccine versus placebo. All receptors come from a person aged 18 to 65 who received the Ad26.COV2.S COVID-19 vaccine or a placebo.

V and J are TRBV7-9 and TRBJ1-1, with no clear D. The CDR3 is 12 residues long. V lost 6 bases, J lost 4 bases, and 9 bases lay in between. Germline CDR1 and CDR2: SEHNR and FQNEAQ (reference sequence). CDR3 protein: CASRGSGTEAFF. The CDR3, as DNA: TGTGCCAGCAGAGGTAGCGGCACTGAAGCTTTCTTT.

The chain couples TRBV24-1 to TRBJ2-3; 8 nucleotides line up with TRBD2. The CDR3 has 15 residues. The V and J ends lost 1 base and 5 bases, in that order; junction bases with no gene match: 4. CDR1 is KGHDR and CDR2 is SFDVKD in the germline V gene. This chain's CDR3 is CATSDFSGGEDTQYF. The CDR3 DNA reads TGTGCCACCAGTGATTTCTCGGGGGGGGAAGATACGCAGTATTTT.

Here the CDR3 DNA reads TGTGCCAGCAGTTCACAGGGGATCGGCTATGGCTACACCTTC. Translated: CASSSQGIGYGYTF. The chain couples TRBV27 to TRBJ1-2; TRBD1 aligns across 7 bases. CDR3 length equals 14 residues. J lost 4 bases, V lost 4 bases, and 6 bases had no gene match. Germline values: CDR1 MNHEY, CDR2 SMNVEV (reference sequence).

The CDR3 protein is CASSLDGGATEAFF. In nucleotides, the CDR3 is TGTGCCAGCAGCTTAGATGGGGGGGCCACTGAAGCTTTCTTT. The V and J genes are TRBV11-3 and TRBJ1-1; tentative D call: TRBD1 (6 bases). Trimming took 0 bases from V and 4 from J, leaving 9 bases between them. This CDR3 has 14 amino acids. Germline-derived CDR1 and CDR2 are SGHNT and YENEEA.

CDR3: CASTSGSGAYQHF. Here the CDR3 DNA reads TGTGCCAGTACCTCGGGGTCTGGTGCCTACCAGCATTTT. V and J are TRBV19 and TRBJ1-5; D unclear. The germline gives CDR1 LNHDA, CDR2 SQIVND (reference sequence). The CDR3 consists of 13 residues. Trimming stripped 7 bases from V and 12 bases from J, with 19 bases between. Variable domain in full (rest from reference TRBV19 and TRBJ1-5): DGGITQSPKYLFRKEGQNVTLSCEQNLNHDAMYWYRQDPGQGLRLIYYSQIVNDFQKGDIAEGYSVSREKKESFPLTVTSAQKNPTAFYLCASTSGSGAYQHFGDGTRLSIL.

This clone was recorded once. J is TRBJ2-1 and V is TRBV29-1; no clear D gene. There are 14 residues in the CDR3. CDR1 and CDR2 (germline): SQVTM, ANQGSEA. Trimming pared 2 bases from V and 0 bases from J, leaving 8 bases between. Written as DNA, the CDR3 is TGCAGCGTTGAAAAGGAAAGCTCCTACAATGAGCAGTTCTTC. Translation: CSVEKESSYNEQFF.

The gene calls are TRBV24-1 and TRBJ2-1; 9 bases are shared with TRBD2. This CDR3 comprises 15 residues. Looked up from germline, CDR1 is KGHDR and CDR2 is SFDVKD. With V trimmed by 3 bases and J by 4 bases, 3 bases remained unmatched. CDR3 coding DNA: TGTGCCACCAGTGATGCCAGCGGGAGGTACAATGAGCAGTTCTTC. As protein: CATSDASGRYNEQFF.

The rearrangement links TRBV28 to TRBJ2-7; 9 bases line up with TRBD1. V shed 6 bases and J 5 bases; nucleotides not matched to a gene: 8. The V gene's germline CDR1 is MDHEN and CDR2 SYDVKM. This CDR3 is built from 14 residues. CDR3: CASSLQGAKNEQYF. The CDR3 DNA reads TGTGCCAGCAGCCTACAGGGGGCGAAAAACGAGCAGTACTTC.

J is TRBJ2-3 and V is TRBV7-9; 9 positions agree with TRBD2. Looked up from germline, CDR1 is SEHNR and CDR2 is FQNEAQ (reference sequence). CDR3 length: 15 amino acids. V lost 1 base, J lost 4 bases, and 3 bases stayed unmatched. CDR3 DNA: TGTGCCAGCAGCTTAGGTAGCGGGAGCGCAGATACGCAGTATTTT. As protein: CASSLGSGSADTQYF.

This chain connects TRBV3-1 (or the pseudogene TRBV3-2) to TRBJ2-7, with unresolved D. Germline CDR1 and CDR2: LGHDT and YNNKEL (reference sequence). The CDR3 length is 12 residues. V gave up 0 bases and J gave up 1 base, with 1 base separating them. The CDR3 DNA sequence: TGTGCCAGCAGCCAAGATTCCTACGAGCAGTACTTC. Translation gives CASSQDSYEQYF.

The CDR3 here is CASASWGRTEAFF. Here the CDR3 DNA reads TGTGCCAGCGCGTCGTGGGGACGGACTGAAGCTTTCTTT. The chain joins TRBV25-1 to TRBJ1-1; maybe TRBD1 (5 bases). V was trimmed by 8 bases and J by 5 bases, leaving 15 bases between them. CDR1 is MGHDK, CDR2 SYGVNS, per germline. CDR3 length equals 13 residues.

The chain is built from TRBV11-2 and TRBJ2-3; 9 nucleotides line up with TRBD1. Germline V gene data show CDR1 as SGHAT and CDR2 as FQNNGV. The CDR3 runs 17 residues. J lost 1 base, V lost 1 base, and 6 bases had no gene match. CDR3 sequence (DNA): TGTGCCAGCAGCTTAGGAGGGACAGGGTACGGCACAGATACGCAGTATTTT. Protein product: CASSLGGTGYGTDTQYF.

The CDR3 sequence is CASSPSSTEAFF. The CDR3 DNA reads as TGTGCCAGCAGCCCCTCGAGTACTGAAGCTTTCTTT. V gene TRBV11-2 combines with J gene TRBJ1-1; D is unresolved. The CDR3 contains 12 residues. The germline V and J ends were trimmed by 5 bases and 5 bases, with 9 bases remaining between them. CDR1 and CDR2 from the germline V gene are SGHAT and FQNNGV.

This chain joins TRBV3-1 (or the pseudogene TRBV3-2) and TRBJ1-2; 8 bases are shared with TRBD1. The CDR3 has 11 amino acids. V lost 5 bases and J lost 10; bases outside the gene matches: 3. CDR1 is LGHDT, CDR2 YNNKEL, per germline (reference sequence). CDR3 in amino acids: CASSWGQDYTF. For the CDR3, the DNA is TGTGCCAGCAGCTGGGGACAGGACTACACCTTC.

Written as DNA, the CDR3 is TGTGCCAGCAGCACCGGACTAGCGGGGGGCCCAGATACGCAGTATTTT. This gives the protein CASSTGLAGGPDTQYF. The V call is TRBV7-2, the J call TRBJ2-3; 14 bases agree with TRBD2. This CDR3 is built from 16 residues. Looked up from germline, CDR1 is SGHTA and CDR2 is FQGNSA. J was trimmed by 4 bases and V by 5 bases; bases with no gene match: 5.

This chain uses TRBV2 with TRBJ2-7, with a possible D match to TRBD1 (6 bases). Germline V lookup: CDR1 SNHLY, CDR2 FYNNEI. V dropped 7 bases and J dropped 3 bases, with 13 bases sitting between them. There are 13 residues in the CDR3. The CDR3 protein is CASTTDSIYEQYF. The CDR3 nucleotides are TGTGCCAGCACTACGGACAGTATCTACGAGCAGTACTTC.

The table lists this clone with a count of one. Different DNA sequences within this sample yield the same CDR3. The rearrangement links TRBV7-3 to TRBJ2-2; D gene uncertain. Germline-derived CDR1 and CDR2 are SGHTA and FQGTGA. CDR3 size: 13 residues. Trimming left V 1 base short and J 5 bases short, with 5 bases between. The DNA of the CDR3 is TGTGCCAGCAGCTTAAGTGGGACCGGGGAGCTGTTTTTT. This sequence encodes CASSLSGTGELFF.

The chain is built from TRBV9 and TRBJ1-1; D not certain. V dropped 2 bases and J dropped 7 bases, with 9 bases sitting between them. The germline CDR1 and CDR2 sequences are SGDLS and YYNGEE. The CDR3 is 12 residues long. CDR3 protein: CASSVGSGEAFF. Written as DNA, the CDR3 is TGTGCCAGCAGCGTGGGGTCTGGTGAAGCTTTCTTT.

This clone was observed a single time. This sequence joins TRBV15 and TRBJ1-1; 7 bases map to TRBD1. This CDR3 has 16 residues. Trimming removed 3 bases from V and 4 bases from J; junction bases left unmatched: 11. Germline assignment: CDR1 LNHNV and CDR2 YYDKDF (reference sequence). The CDR3 coding sequence is TGTGCCACCAGCAGGGGGACTGACAGGGTAAGCACTGAAGCTTTCTTT. It translates to CATSRGTDRVSTEAFF.

The J gene is TRBJ1-5, the V gene TRBV30; possibly TRBD1 for D (6 bases). Germline V lookup: CDR1 GTSNPN, CDR2 SVGIG (reference sequence). V was cut by 2 bases and J by 0 bases, with 20 bases left in between. CDR3 size: 18 residues. As DNA, the CDR3 is TGTGCCTGGAGTAGTGACAGGTCGGAGGGGGGTAGCAATCAGCCCCAGCATTTT. Protein: CAWSSDRSEGGSNQPQHF. Variable domain in full (rest from reference TRBV30 and TRBJ1-5): SQTIHQWPATLVQPVGSPLSLECTVEGTSNPNLYWYRQAAGRGLQLLFYSVGIGQISSEVPQNLSASRPQDRQFILSSKKLLLSDSGFYLCAWSSDRSEGGSNQPQHFGDGTRLSIL.

DNA of the CDR3: TGTGCCAGCAGTCCCCTTACAAACACCAACGAGCAGTACTTC. Its translation is CASSPLTNTNEQYF. The genes are TRBV27 and TRBJ2-7, with D unresolved. Germline V gene lookup returns CDR1 MNHEY and CDR2 SMNVEV (reference sequence). This CDR3 has 14 residues. The V and J ends lost 5 bases and 5 bases respectively, with 16 bases between them.

The rearrangement uses TRBV5-6 and TRBJ1-3; 7 positions match TRBD1. The CDR3 consists of 16 residues. The V gene end was trimmed by 4 bases and the J gene end by 4 bases; junction bases not matched to a gene: 11. Germline CDR1 reads SGHDT; CDR2 reads YYEEEE. CDR3 region: CASSGMGQPRGNTIYF. The CDR3, as DNA: TGTGCCAGCAGCGGGATGGGACAGCCAAGAGGAAACACCATATATTTT. Filled out from reference TRBV5-6 and TRBJ1-3, the complete variable domain reads DAGVTQSPTHLIKTRGQQVTLRCSPKSGHDTVSWYQQALGQGPQFIFQYYEEEERQRGNFPDRFSGHQFPNYSSELNVNALLLGDSALYLCASSGMGQPRGNTIYFGEGSWLTVV.

The chain combines TRBV7-8 with TRBJ1-2; D not resolved. CDR1 is SGHVS, CDR2 FQNEAQ, per germline. The CDR3 extends over 13 amino acids. V lost 2 bases, J lost 1 base, and 5 bases lay in between. Here the CDR3 DNA reads TGTGCCAGCAGCTTATATCGTAACTATGGCTACACCTTC. Its protein product is CASSLYRNYGYTF. The variable domain in full, with the rest retrieved from reference TRBV7-8 and TRBJ1-2, is GAGVSQSPRYKVAKRGQDVALRCDPISGHVSLFWYQQALGQGPEFLTYFQNEAQLDKSGLPSDRFFAERPEGSVSTLKIQRTQQEDSAVYLCASSLYRNYGYTFGSGTRLTVV.

This rearrangement joins TRBV2 to TRBJ1-5, with D maybe TRBD1 (5 bases). Trimming left V 8 bases short and J 0 bases short, with 14 bases between. Germline lookup yields CDR1 SNHLY and CDR2 FYNNEI. The CDR3 covers 15 residues. The chain's CDR3 is CASAGGGYSNQPQHF. The DNA of the CDR3 is TGTGCCAGCGCTGGTGGGGGATATAGCAATCAGCCCCAGCATTTT.

This chain links TRBV6-6 with TRBJ2-5; TRBD2 agrees at 10 bases. Germline values: CDR1 MNHNY, CDR2 SVGAGI (reference sequence). Trimming cost V 2 bases and J 4 bases; bases outside gene matches: 4. This CDR3 contains 15 residues. The DNA for the CDR3 is TGTGCCAGCAGTTACCAGGGACTAGCGATAGAGACCCAGTACTTC. This gives the protein CASSYQGLAIETQYF.

The rearrangement uses TRBV28 and TRBJ2-2; 7 bases map to TRBD1. CDR1 is MDHEN, CDR2 SYDVKM, per germline. V was clipped by 2 bases and J by 1 base; unmatched bases: 7. The CDR3 is 17 residues long. The CDR3: CASSLAGQAKNTGELFF. CDR3 nucleotides: TGTGCCAGCAGTTTAGCCGGACAGGCGAAGAACACCGGGGAGCTGTTTTTT.

This clone has a single count. The chain links TRBV28 to TRBJ2-3, with a weak D call TRBD1 (6 bases). The V gene lost 4 bases and the J gene lost 0 bases, with 17 bases spanning the gap. Looked up from germline, CDR1 is MDHEN and CDR2 is SYDVKM. The CDR3 extends over 17 amino acids. CDR3 coding DNA: TGTGCCAGCAGTTCCTTGATACAGGGAGCGAGCACAGATACGCAGTATTTT. It specifies CASSSLIQGASTDTQYF.

This clone was observed a few times. The V call is TRBV29-1, the J call TRBJ1-1; D is undetermined. The CDR3 runs to 14 residues. CDR1 and CDR2 from the germline V gene are SQVTM and ANQGSEA. Trimming removed 4 bases from V and 0 bases from J, with 12 bases in between. CDR3 region: CSVVPGGVNTEAFF. CDR3 in DNA: TGCAGCGTTGTTCCAGGCGGCGTGAACACTGAAGCTTTCTTT. Filled out from reference TRBV29-1 and TRBJ1-1, the complete variable domain reads SAVISQKPSRDICQRGTSLTIQCQVDSQVTMMFWYRQQPGQSLTLIATANQGSEATYESGFVIDKFPISRPNLTFSTLTVSNMSPEDSSIYLCSVVPGGVNTEAFFGQGTRLTVV.